Below are 30 T cell receptor beta chains sequenced from a single sample in a study of T cell changes during pregnancy in multiple sclerosis. Data came from immunoSEQ multiplex PCR; TCRdb stores just in-frame clones and leaves some out. Among some 40,000 clones listed, around nine tenths were seen once. Here the sequenced sample was CD4+ T cells from peripheral blood mononuclear cells, taken in the first trimester of pregnancy. Every receptor here comes from a female donor with multiple sclerosis, enrolled in a pregnancy study.

The chain links TRBV5-8 to TRBJ1-2; 7 nucleotides line up with TRBD1. The CDR3 sequence is 14 residues long. The germline gives CDR1 SGHTS, CDR2 YDEGEE. The ends lost 4 bases at V and 6 bases at J; junction bases unmatched: 9. The CDR3 coding sequence is TGTGCCAGCAGCGTAGACAGGGTTTGGGATGGCTACACCTTC. As protein: CASSVDRVWDGYTF.

This clone is a singleton in its sample. V and J are TRBV6-1 and TRBJ2-1; D remains unclear. Trimming pared 0 bases from V and 3 bases from J, leaving 15 bases between. This CDR3 comprises 17 residues. Germline V gives CDR1 MNHNS, CDR2 SASEGT. In nucleotides, the CDR3 is TGTGCCAGCAGTGAAGCATTTCGCGGAGATGACTACAATGAGCAGTTCTTC. Translated: CASSEAFRGDDYNEQFF.

V is TRBV7-2 and J is TRBJ2-2; TRBD1 aligns across 8 bases. With 7 bases clipped from V and 5 bases from J, the junction kept 9 bases outside the gene matches. The CDR3 extends over 15 amino acids. Looked up from germline, CDR1 is SGHTA and CDR2 is FQGNSA. As DNA, the CDR3 is TGTGCCAGCAACCGCGGACAGGGTTATACCGGGGAGCTGTTTTTT. It encodes CASNRGQGYTGELFF.

The chain joins TRBV25-1 to TRBJ1-2; TRBD1 matches 9 bases. With 3 bases clipped from V and 2 bases from J, the junction kept 7 bases outside the gene matches. Germline CDR1 reads MGHDK; CDR2 reads SYGVNS. This CDR3 has 16 amino acids. The CDR3 here is CASSDYLGTGNYGYTF. CDR3 DNA sequence: TGTGCCAGCAGTGATTACCTAGGGACAGGGAACTATGGCTACACCTTC.

The chain carries TRBV5-6 and TRBJ1-1, with a tentative D call TRBD1 (5 bases). The CDR3 extends over 13 amino acids. The V end was cut by 5 bases, the J end by 2 bases, with 10 bases between. Per the germline V gene, CDR1 is SGHDT and CDR2 is YYEEEE. DNA of the CDR3: TGTGCCAGCAGGAAGGACATTAACACTGAAGCTTTCTTT. Translation: CASRKDINTEAFF. The entire variable domain, with the rest obtained from reference TRBV5-6 and TRBJ1-1, is as follows: DAGVTQSPTHLIKTRGQQVTLRCSPKSGHDTVSWYQQALGQGPQFIFQYYEEEERQRGNFPDRFSGHQFPNYSSELNVNALLLGDSALYLCASRKDINTEAFFGQGTRLTVV.

The chain is built from TRBV7-2 and TRBJ1-2; TRBD1 is a possible D gene (5 bases). Germline V gene sequence: CDR1 SGHTA, CDR2 FQGNSA. This CDR3 has 15 amino acids. Trimming cost V 5 bases and J 6 bases, with 19 bases left between them. The CDR3 DNA is TGTGCCAGCAGCACGTGGGAGGGGACGATTGATGGCTACACCTTC. This codes for CASSTWEGTIDGYTF.

This chain links TRBV7-9 with TRBJ2-7; 10 bases are a match to TRBD1. V lost 5 bases, J lost 1 base, and 2 bases stayed unmatched. CDR1 SEHNR and CDR2 FQNEAQ come from the germline V gene (reference sequence). This CDR3 contains 14 residues. The CDR3 coding sequence is TGTGCCAGCAGCCGGACAGGGGGGTCCTACGAGCAGTACTTC. The encoded protein is CASSRTGGSYEQYF.

The V and J genes are TRBV6-1 and TRBJ2-7; 14 bases map to TRBD2. The V segment lost 2 bases and the J segment 3 bases; nucleotides outside the gene matches: 3. CDR3 length: 16 amino acids. From germline, CDR1 is MNHNS and CDR2 SASEGT. The CDR3 sequence is CASSERTSGRYYEQYF. As DNA, the CDR3 is TGTGCCAGCAGTGAAAGGACTAGCGGGAGGTACTACGAGCAGTACTTC.

This clone has at least ten counts. The chain joins TRBV2 to TRBJ2-1; 9 bases are shared with TRBD2. The germline gives CDR1 SNHLY, CDR2 FYNNEI. The junction had 19 bases not matched to a gene; V was cut back by 3 bases and J by 4 bases. There are 20 residues in the CDR3. This chain's CDR3 is CASSEVPVILAGSPYNEQFF. CDR3 bases: TGTGCCAGCAGTGAGGTCCCGGTAATACTAGCGGGCTCCCCGTACAATGAGCAGTTCTTC. The entire variable domain, with the rest obtained from reference TRBV2 and TRBJ2-1, is as follows: EPEVTQTPSHQVTQMGQEVILRCVPISNHLYFYWYRQILGQKVEFLVSFYNNEISEKSEIFDDQFSVERPDGSNFTLKIRSTKLEDSAMYFCASSEVPVILAGSPYNEQFFGPGTRLTVL.

The chain joins TRBV18 to TRBJ2-2; D is possibly TRBD1 (6 bases). The CDR3 spans 16 residues. Germline V gene data show CDR1 as KGHSH and CDR2 as LQKENI. V lost 0 bases and J 0 bases, leaving 8 bases between the germline ends. The CDR3 is CASSPPQGPNTGELFF. CDR3 nucleotide sequence: TGTGCCAGCTCACCACCCCAGGGGCCGAACACCGGGGAGCTGTTTTTT.

The V gene is TRBV10-2, the J gene TRBJ2-3; a weak D match, TRBD1 (5 bases). The CDR3 consists of 15 residues. CDR1 and CDR2 (germline): WSHSY, SAAADI. Deletions cut 5 bases from V and 3 bases from J, with 15 bases between. This CDR3 is CASSYQGLPTDTQYF. The CDR3, as DNA: TGCGCCAGCAGTTATCAGGGCTTGCCGACAGATACGCAGTATTTT.

The chain uses TRBV29-1 and TRBJ2-7, with D unclear. Trimming removed 2 bases at V and 1 base at J, with 12 bases between. Germline CDR1 and CDR2: SQVTM and ANQGSEA. The length of the CDR3 is 14 residues. The CDR3 sequence: CSVELPRQSYEQYF. As DNA, the CDR3 is TGCAGCGTTGAACTACCGCGTCAATCCTACGAGCAGTACTTC.

V and J are TRBV27 and TRBJ1-2, with TRBD1 matching over 7 bases. Germline trimming cut 5 bases from V and 0 bases from J; bases unmatched to any gene: 6. The CDR3 is 15 residues long. CDR1 MNHEY and CDR2 SMNVEV come from the germline V gene (reference sequence). Here the CDR3 DNA reads TGTGCCAGCAGTCCTACAGGGGCCGCTAACTATGGCTACACCTTC. This gives the protein CASSPTGAANYGYTF.

The V and J genes are TRBV7-2 and TRBJ1-2; D is unclear. Per the germline V gene, CDR1 is SGHTA and CDR2 is FQGNSA. V shed 4 bases and J shed 8 bases, with 14 bases lying between them. The CDR3 has 13 amino acids. The CDR3 sequence: CASSSTDVRGYTF. CDR3 sequence (DNA): TGTGCCAGCAGCTCCACAGACGTTCGGGGCTACACCTTC.

The chain joins TRBV6-1 to TRBJ1-1, with TRBD1 matching over 8 bases. J lost 1 base, V lost 4 bases, and 5 bases had no gene match. The CDR3 sequence is 15 residues long. Germline V gives CDR1 MNHNS, CDR2 SASEGT. The CDR3 here is CASSGLGTGNTEAFF. In DNA form, the CDR3 reads TGTGCCAGCAGTGGGTTAGGGACAGGGAACACTGAAGCTTTCTTT.

The chain links TRBV5-1 to TRBJ2-3; 14 bases match TRBD2. V shed 3 bases and J 2 bases; nucleotides not matched to a gene: 2. CDR3 length: 16 residues. CDR1 is SGHRS and CDR2 is YFSETQ in the germline V gene. This chain's CDR3 is CASSWGLAGDTDTQYF. The CDR3 bases are TGCGCCAGCAGCTGGGGACTAGCGGGAGACACAGATACGCAGTATTTT. The whole variable domain, filled in from reference TRBV5-1 and TRBJ2-3, reads KAGVTQTPRYLIKTRGQQVTLSCSPISGHRSVSWYQQTPGQGLQFLFEYFSETQRNKGNFPGRFSGRQFSNSRSEMNVSTLELGDSALYLCASSWGLAGDTDTQYFGPGTRLTVL.

The chain carries TRBV11-2 and TRBJ1-2, with unresolved D. The CDR3 runs 13 residues. Trimming left V 5 bases short and J 5 bases short, with 12 bases between. The germline CDR1 and CDR2 sequences are SGHAT and FQNNGV. The CDR3 nucleotides are TGTGCCAGCAGCCAACCCCGGGGATATGGCTACACCTTC. It codes for CASSQPRGYGYTF.

The V call is TRBV28, the J call TRBJ1-2; possible D gene TRBD1, 5 bases. CDR1 and CDR2 (germline): MDHEN, SYDVKM. CDR3 length: 15 residues. The V end lost 5 bases, the J end lost 2 bases, and 15 bases lay between the germline ends. The CDR3 region has the DNA TGTGCCAGCAGTCTCGGACGGACAATAAACTATGGCTACACCTTC. Translating gives CASSLGRTINYGYTF.

The chain recombines TRBV5-1 with TRBJ2-2; D perhaps matches TRBD1 (5 bases). The CDR3 is made up of 14 amino acids. Looked up from germline, CDR1 is SGHRS and CDR2 is YFSETQ. Trimming took off 4 bases at V and 1 base at J, with 8 bases between the two ends. CDR3: CASSPQVNTGELFF. CDR3 DNA: TGCGCCAGCAGCCCACAGGTGAACACCGGGGAGCTGTTTTTT.

The gene calls are TRBV27 and TRBJ2-7; D is unclear. The CDR3 runs 15 residues. Trimming shortened V by 4 bases and J by 9 bases, and 22 bases separated the two germline ends. Germline V gene data show CDR1 as MNHEY and CDR2 as SMNVEV (reference sequence). The CDR3 DNA reads as TGTGCCAGCAGTTCGATGGGCTGGGCAGAGATGGGGCAGTACTTC. Its translation: CASSSMGWAEMGQYF.

The chain uses TRBV7-2 and TRBJ1-1, with D unclear. This CDR3 region has 14 residues. CDR1 is SGHTA and CDR2 is FQGNSA in the germline V gene. V was trimmed by 7 bases and J by 0 bases, leaving 12 bases between them. CDR3 sequence reads: CASNRRGMNTEAFF. The CDR3 DNA reads TGTGCCAGCAACCGACGAGGAATGAACACTGAAGCTTTCTTT. The entire variable domain, with the rest obtained from reference TRBV7-2 and TRBJ1-1, is as follows: GAGVSQSPSNKVTEKGKDVELRCDPISGHTALYWYRQSLGQGLEFLIYFQGNSAPDKSGLPSDRFSAERTGGSVSTLTIQRTQQEDSAVYLCASNRRGMNTEAFFGQGTRLTVV.

This chain uses TRBV4-1 with TRBJ2-1; D unclear. Germline values: CDR1 MGHRA, CDR2 YSYEKL. With 1 base removed from V and 5 bases from J, the gap between germline ends came to 9 bases. The CDR3 loop spans 14 amino acids. The DNA for the CDR3 is TGCGCCAGCAGCCAAGTTCTAGTGGACAATGAGCAGTTCTTC. Its translation: CASSQVLVDNEQFF.

This chain links TRBV30 with TRBJ2-5; D is unclear. The J call is uncertain, as TRBJ2-7 better fits the DNA end. Germline assignment: CDR1 GTSNPN and CDR2 SVGIG (reference sequence). The length of the CDR3 is 11 residues. This chain's CDR3 is CAWNFMGEQYF. CDR3 nucleotide sequence: TGTGCCTGGAATTTCATGGGCGAGCAGTACTTC.

V is TRBV5-1 and J is TRBJ2-3, with TRBD2 identical over 9 bases. The germline V gene has CDR1 SGHRS and CDR2 YFSETQ. The CDR3 totals 16 residues. The junction had 5 bases not matched to a gene; V was cut back by 3 bases and J by 0 bases. The CDR3 loop is CASSSTSGPSTDTQYF. CDR3 coding DNA: TGCGCCAGCAGCTCGACTAGCGGCCCTAGCACAGATACGCAGTATTTT.

The V call is TRBV9, the J call TRBJ2-1, with 8 bases fitting TRBD1. CDR3 size: 15 residues. Germline-derived CDR1 and CDR2 are SGDLS and YYNGEE. The V segment lost 3 bases and the J segment 5 bases; nucleotides outside the gene matches: 7. The CDR3 DNA reads TGTGCCAGCAGCGCGGCGGTGACAGGGGACAATGAGCAGTTCTTC. Translation: CASSAAVTGDNEQFF.

The rearrangement links TRBV6-1 to TRBJ2-1; TRBD2 agrees at 11 bases. Looked up from germline, CDR1 is MNHNS and CDR2 is SASEGT. The CDR3 contains 15 residues. The junction had 9 bases not matched to a gene; V was cut back by 7 bases and J by 7 bases. The CDR3 here is CASTHRLAGSNEQFF. In DNA form, the CDR3 reads TGTGCCAGCACCCATAGACTAGCGGGAAGTAATGAGCAGTTCTTC.

The rearrangement joins TRBV27 to TRBJ2-1, with D possibly being TRBD2 (7 bases). This CDR3 spans 16 amino acids. Trimming removed 6 bases from V and 7 bases from J, with 22 bases in between. Germline CDR1 reads MNHEY; CDR2 reads SMNVEV (reference sequence). The CDR3 region has the DNA TGTGCCAGCAGCAGAATGGGGGGGGCCGGATGGAATGAGCAGTTCTTC. Encoded protein: CASSRMGGAGWNEQFF.

The genes are TRBV2 and TRBJ2-7, with unresolved D. Per germline, CDR1 SNHLY and CDR2 FYNNEI. Trimming stripped 6 bases from V and 0 bases from J, with 15 bases between. The CDR3 is 15 amino acids. The CDR3 loop reads CASRDRSIGSYEQYF. The CDR3, as DNA: TGTGCCAGCAGGGATCGGAGTATCGGCTCCTACGAGCAGTACTTC.

The chain uses TRBV25-1 and TRBJ2-5, with TRBD1 matching 10 bases. The ends lost 6 bases at V and 4 bases at J; junction bases unmatched: 2. This CDR3 comprises 13 residues. CDR1 is MGHDK and CDR2 is SYGVNS in the germline V gene. The CDR3 sequence: CASRRTGGETQYF. CDR3 sequence (DNA): TGTGCCAGCAGAAGGACAGGGGGAGAGACCCAGTACTTC.

This chain uses TRBV30 with TRBJ1-4, with D unclear. Per the germline V gene, CDR1 is GTSNPN and CDR2 is SVGIG (reference sequence). V was clipped by 0 bases and J by 6 bases, with 5 bases between them. The CDR3 length is 12 residues. The CDR3: CAWSVSDEKLFF. The CDR3 nucleotides are TGTGCCTGGAGTGTATCGGATGAAAAACTGTTTTTT. Based on the CDR3 plus reference TRBV30 and TRBJ1-4, the full variable domain is SQTIHQWPATLVQPVGSPLSLECTVEGTSNPNLYWYRQAAGRGLQLLFYSVGIGQISSEVPQNLSASRPQDRQFILSSKKLLLSDSGFYLCAWSVSDEKLFFGSGTQLSVL.